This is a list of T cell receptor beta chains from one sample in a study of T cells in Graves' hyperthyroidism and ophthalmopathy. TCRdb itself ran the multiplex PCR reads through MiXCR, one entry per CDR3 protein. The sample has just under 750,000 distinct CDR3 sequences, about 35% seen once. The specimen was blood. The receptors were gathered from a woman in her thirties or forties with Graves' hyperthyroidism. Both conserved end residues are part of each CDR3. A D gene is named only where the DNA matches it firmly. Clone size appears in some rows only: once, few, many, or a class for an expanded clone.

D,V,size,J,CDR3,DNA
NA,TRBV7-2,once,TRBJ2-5,CASSPQTGGQPQYF,TGTGCCAGCAGCCCACAGACAGGAGGTCAGCCCCAGTACTTC
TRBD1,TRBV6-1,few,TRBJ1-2,CASSETGAVYGYTF,TGTGCCAGCAGTGAGACAGGGGCGGTCTATGGCTACACCTTC
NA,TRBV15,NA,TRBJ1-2,CATSSGTDYGYTF,TGTGCCACCAGCAGCGGGACGGACTATGGCTACACCTTC
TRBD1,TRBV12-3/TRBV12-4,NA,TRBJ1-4,CASSLTQGAPGEKLFF,TGTGCCAGCAGTTTAACACAGGGGGCGCCGGGTGAAAAACTGTTTTTT
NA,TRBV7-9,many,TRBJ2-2,CAGPSRGWSTGELFF,TGTGCCGGTCCCTCGCGCGGCTGGAGCACCGGGGAGCTGTTTTTT
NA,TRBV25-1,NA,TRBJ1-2,CASSGTHSTGYTF,TGTGCCAGCAGTGGGACACACTCAACAGGCTACACCTTC
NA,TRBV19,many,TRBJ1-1,CASSITGNTEAFF,TGTGCCAGTAGTATAACCGGGAACACTGAAGCTTTCTTT
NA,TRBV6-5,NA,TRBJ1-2,CASSYEFRGDYGYTF,TGTGCCAGCAGTTACGAGTTTCGAGGGGACTATGGCTACACCTTC
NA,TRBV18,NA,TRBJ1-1,CASSPRQVVGTEAFF,TGTGCCAGCTCACCACGACAGGTTGTGGGCACTGAAGCTTTCTTT
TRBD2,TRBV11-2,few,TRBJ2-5,CASSYGLAGGIVETQYF,TGTGCCAGCAGCTACGGACTAGCGGGAGGAATAGTAGAGACCCAGTACTTC
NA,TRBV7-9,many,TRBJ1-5,CASSSGGLGQPQHF,TGTGCCAGCAGCTCCGGGGGACTCGGGCAGCCCCAGCATTTT
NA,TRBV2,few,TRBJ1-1,CASRRDSLIIEAFF,TGTGCCAGCAGACGGGATTCGCTAATTATTGAAGCTTTCTTT
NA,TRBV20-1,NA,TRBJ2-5,CSAPLATSRPQYF,TGCAGTGCTCCGCTAGCGACCTCCCGGCCCCAGTACTTC
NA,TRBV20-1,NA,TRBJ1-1,CSARGAGLGEAFF,TGCAGTGCTAGAGGGGCCGGTTTAGGTGAAGCTTTCTTT
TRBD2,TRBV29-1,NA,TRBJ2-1,CSVELGTSGDFEQFF,TGCAGCGTTGAACTTGGGACTAGCGGGGACTTTGAGCAGTTCTTC
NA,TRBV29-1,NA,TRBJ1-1,CSVDRVGVRRDTEAFF,TGCAGCGTTGACAGGGTTGGTGTTAGAAGGGACACTGAAGCTTTCTTT
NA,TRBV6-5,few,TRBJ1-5,CASSPGTADSSNQPQHF,TGTGCCAGCAGCCCGGGTACTGCAGACAGTTCCAATCAGCCCCAGCATTTT
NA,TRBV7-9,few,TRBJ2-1,CASSLGGGPYNEQFF,TGTGCCAGCAGCTTAGGAGGAGGTCCCTACAATGAGCAGTTCTTC
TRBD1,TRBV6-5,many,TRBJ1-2,CASRGTGGNYGYTF,TGTGCCAGCAGAGGCACAGGGGGTAACTATGGCTACACCTTC
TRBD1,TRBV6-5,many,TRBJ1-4,CASSYGQGEKLFF,TGTGCCAGCAGTTACGGACAGGGCGAAAAACTGTTTTTT
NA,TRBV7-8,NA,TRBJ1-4,CASSLAGSGEKLFF,TGTGCCAGCAGCTTAGCTGGTAGCGGCGAAAAACTGTTTTTT
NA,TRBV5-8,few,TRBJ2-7,CASSQVENSINPSYEQYF,TGTGCCAGCAGCCAAGTAGAAAATAGCATCAATCCCTCCTACGAGCAGTACTTC
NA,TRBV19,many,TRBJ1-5,CASSIDSDLSRRPQHF,TGTGCCAGTAGTATAGACTCGGACTTATCACGCCGGCCCCAGCATTTT
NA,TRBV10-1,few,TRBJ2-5,CASSEHEETQYF,TGCGCCAGCAGTGAGCATGAAGAGACCCAGTACTTC
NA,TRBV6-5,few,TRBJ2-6,CASSYWGDSGANVLTF,TGTGCCAGCAGTTACTGGGGGGACTCTGGGGCCAACGTCCTGACTTTC
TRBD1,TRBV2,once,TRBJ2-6,CASSHGTGTGANVLTF,TGTGCCAGCAGCCACGGGACAGGGACCGGGGCCAACGTCCTGACTTTC
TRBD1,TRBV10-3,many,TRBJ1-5,CAISLTDREGTRPQHF,TGTGCCATCAGTCTTACGGACAGGGAGGGGACAAGGCCCCAGCATTTT
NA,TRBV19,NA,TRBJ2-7,CASSFHAQVHEQYF,TGTGCCAGCAGTTTCCATGCTCAGGTCCACGAGCAGTACTTC
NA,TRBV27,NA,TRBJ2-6,CASSFSGANVRTF,TGTGCCAGCAGTTTCTCTGGGGCCAACGTCCGGACTTTC
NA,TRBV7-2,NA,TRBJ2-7,CASSPGAGRIDEQYF,TGTGCCAGCAGCCCGGGGGCCGGGAGAATCGATGAGCAGTACTTC
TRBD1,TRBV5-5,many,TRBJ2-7,CASSLAAGGSYEQYF,TGTGCCAGCAGCTTGGCGGCAGGGGGCTCCTACGAGCAGTACTTC
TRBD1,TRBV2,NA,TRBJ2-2,CASSAGRGLTGELFF,TGTGCCAGCAGTGCCGGTAGGGGGCTCACCGGGGAGCTGTTTTTT
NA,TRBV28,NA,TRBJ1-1,CASRSQDTEAFF,TGTGCCAGCAGGTCTCAGGACACTGAAGCTTTCTTT
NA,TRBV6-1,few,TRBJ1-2,CASSASPRGGASGYTF,TGTGCCAGCAGTGCTAGCCCTCGGGGGGGGGCGTCTGGCTACACCTTC
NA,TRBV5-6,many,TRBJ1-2,CASSLPGPLNYGYTF,TGTGCCAGCAGCTTACCGGGACCGTTGAACTATGGCTACACCTTC
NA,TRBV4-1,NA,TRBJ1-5,CASSQVHWGNQPQHF,TGCGCCAGCAGCCAAGTTCATTGGGGAAATCAGCCCCAGCATTTT
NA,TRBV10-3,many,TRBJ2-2,CAINESNVGTGELFF,TGTGCCATCAATGAGTCGAATGTCGGCACCGGGGAGCTGTTTTTT
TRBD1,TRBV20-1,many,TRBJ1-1,CSASGTGAPEAFF,TGCAGTGCTAGCGGGACAGGGGCCCCTGAAGCTTTCTTT
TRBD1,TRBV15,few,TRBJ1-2,CATRTTGKQGAGGYTF,TGTGCCACTCGGACGACCGGTAAACAGGGGGCCGGTGGCTACACCTTC
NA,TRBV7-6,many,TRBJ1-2,CASSLSGPSNYGYTF,TGTGCCAGCAGCTTATCTGGACCTTCTAACTATGGCTACACCTTC
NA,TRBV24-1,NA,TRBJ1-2,CATRDYTRVGGYTF,TGTGCCACCAGAGATTATACGAGGGTAGGAGGCTACACCTTC
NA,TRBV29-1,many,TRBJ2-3,CSVDHTDTQYF,TGCAGCGTTGACCACACAGATACGCAGTATTTT
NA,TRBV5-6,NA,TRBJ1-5,CASSLGWQGESQPQHF,TGTGCCAGCAGCTTGGGGTGGCAGGGAGAATCGCAGCCCCAGCATTTT
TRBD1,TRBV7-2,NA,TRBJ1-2,CASSLVGQGLGGYTF,TGTGCCAGCAGCTTAGTTGGACAGGGGTTGGGTGGCTACACCTTC
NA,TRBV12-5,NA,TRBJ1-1,CASGFRYTEAFF,TGTGCTAGTGGTTTCAGATACACTGAAGCTTTCTTT
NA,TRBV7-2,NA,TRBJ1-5,CASSLSRGYSNQPQHF,TGTGCCAGCAGCTTATCGCGGGGCTATAGCAATCAGCCCCAGCATTTT
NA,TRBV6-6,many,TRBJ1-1,CASTETNTEAFF,TGTGCCAGCACCGAGACCAACACTGAAGCTTTCTTT
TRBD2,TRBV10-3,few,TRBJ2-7,CATESGASSYEQYF,TGTGCCACCGAGAGCGGGGCCAGCTCCTACGAGCAGTACTTC
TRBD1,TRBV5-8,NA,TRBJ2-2,CASSRGTGGVGGELFF,TGTGCCAGCAGCCGAGGGACAGGGGGCGTAGGCGGGGAGCTGTTTTTT